This TCR beta chain appears in the sequencing data of a study of cytomegalovirus exposure and HLA in healthy donors. Healthy bone marrow donors made up the cohort. Germline CDR1 reads SGHVS; CDR2 reads FNYEAQ. V trimming: 5 bases; J trimming: 5 bases; junction bases outside the gene matches: 3. The length of the CDR3 is 13 residues. The sample holds one count of this clone. The study ran its PCR with 60 Vbeta and 13 Jbeta primers. Generated by immunoSEQ multiplex PCR, the TCRdb table keeps only in-frame clones and is missing some. The table has about 55,000 clones, 70% to 80% seen once; the top ten hold 1.4% to 1.5%.

The rearrangement uses TRBV7-6 and TRBJ1-2; 9 bases are shared with TRBD1. Sample: PBMCs. The TCR comes from a female donor in good health and CMV-seronegative. The CDR3 protein is CASSPGQGYGYTF. The CDR3 DNA reads as TGTGCCAGCAGCCCCGGACAGGGGTATGGCTACACCTTC. Drawing the rest from reference TRBV7-6 and TRBJ1-2, the complete variable domain is GAGVSQSPRYKVTKRGQDVALRCDPISGHVSLYWYRQALGQGPEFLTYFNYEAQQDKSGLPNDRFSAERPEGSISTLTIQRTEQRDSAMYRCASSPGQGYGYTFGSGTRLTVV.